This TCR beta chain was recovered during a study of control samples from healthy donors and cancer patients. CDR3 size: 16 residues. Unmatched junction bases numbered 11, after V lost 4 bases and J lost 4 bases. Germline loops: CDR1 SGDLS, CDR2 YYNGEE. Assay: immunoSEQ multiplex PCR; the TCRdb copy retains only in-frame clones and omits some. Here the sample spans some 160,000 clones, roughly 92% being singletons. The rearrangement links TRBV9 to TRBJ1-3, with 7 nucleotides matching TRBD1. The receptor comes from a woman between 25 and 40 years old in good health. Source material: blood. The CDR3 sequence is CASSPTTGTVGNTIYF. Here the CDR3 DNA reads TGTGCCAGCAGCCCCACCACCGGGACAGTCGGAAACACCATATATTTT.